This is a list of T cell receptor beta chains from one sample in a study of cytomegalovirus exposure and HLA in healthy donors. Data came from immunoSEQ multiplex PCR; TCRdb stores just in-frame clones and leaves some out. The table includes 100,000 or so clones, approximately 84% detected once. Sample: PBMCs. Receptor source: a man aged 18-30 years in good health and CMV-seronegative. Each CDR3 is given with its conserved first and last residue. D genes are given only for firm matches. Size values are once, few and many counts, or a class for expanded clones, and some rows have none.

CDR3aa	CDR3nt	abundance	j_gene	d_gene	v_gene
CASSPLLSAQHF	TGTGCCAGTAGTCCCCTCCTATCGGCCCAGCATTTT	NA	TRBJ1-5	NA	TRBV19
CASSGRAGGRDEQFF	TGTGCCAGCAGTGGAAGGGCAGGGGGTCGGGATGAGCAGTTCTTC	NA	TRBJ2-1	TRBD1	TRBV11-2
CASSPRQVNTEAFF	TGTGCCAGCTCACCCCGACAGGTCAACACTGAAGCTTTCTTT	NA	TRBJ1-1	NA	TRBV18
CASSLAGQGAINEQFF	TGTGCCAGCAGCTTAGCGGGACAGGGGGCGATCAATGAGCAGTTCTTC	once	TRBJ2-1	TRBD1	TRBV7-2
CASSLSRLAGGPGEQYF	TGTGCCAGCAGCTTATCTAGACTAGCGGGAGGGCCGGGTGAGCAGTACTTC	NA	TRBJ2-7	TRBD2	TRBV11-2
CAWSVSRLAGPMGQYF	TGTGCCTGGAGTGTATCGCGTCTAGCGGGACCTATGGGGCAGTACTTC	NA	TRBJ2-7	TRBD2	TRBV30
CASSSTPLDGETQYF	TGTGCCAGCAGCTCAACCCCCCTTGACGGGGAGACCCAGTACTTC	once	TRBJ2-5	NA	TRBV7-2
CASKGLRVGYTF	TGTGCCAGCAAAGGGCTGAGGGTGGGCTACACCTTC	NA	TRBJ1-2	NA	TRBV2
CASSTSGTGAPEAFF	TGTGCCAGCAGTACATCCGGGACAGGCGCCCCTGAAGCTTTCTTT	NA	TRBJ1-1	TRBD1	TRBV27
CATQSGQPSGANVLTF	TGTGCCACCCAATCGGGACAGCCCTCTGGGGCCAACGTCCTGACTTTC	NA	TRBJ2-6	TRBD1	TRBV10-3
CATSRDWAGLGTDTQYF	TGTGCCACCAGCAGAGATTGGGCAGGGCTGGGCACAGATACGCAGTATTTT	NA	TRBJ2-3	NA	TRBV15
CASSPLTGDGYTF	TGTGCCAGCAGCCCCCTTACAGGGGATGGCTACACCTTC	once	TRBJ1-2	TRBD1	TRBV6-6
CASREGRGTNGAEAFF	TGTGCCAGCAGAGAAGGCAGGGGCACCAACGGGGCTGAAGCTTTCTTT	NA	TRBJ1-1	NA	TRBV25-1
CASRGQAVTEAFF	TGTGCCAGCAGGGGACAGGCAGTCACTGAAGCTTTCTTT	NA	TRBJ1-1	TRBD1	TRBV6-1
CASSTRTGGTDTQYF	TGTGCCAGCAGCACCCGGACAGGGGGAACAGATACGCAGTATTTT	NA	TRBJ2-3	TRBD1	TRBV7-2
CASSEAIAGGSGEQFF	TGTGCCAGCAGTGAAGCCATAGCGGGAGGTAGCGGTGAGCAGTTCTTC	NA	TRBJ2-1	TRBD2	TRBV6-1